The present entry profiles one TCR beta chain with its context. These data belong to a study of blood T cell repertoires in COVID-19. Study information: Acute and convalescent COVID-19 specimens originated in the United States, Italy and Spain.

Trimming took 6 bases from V and 7 from J, leaving 15 bases between them. This CDR3 comprises 13 residues. Original handling: From reference gene primer amplification, estimates of nucleated cell counts were derived. Method: immunoSEQ multiplex PCR; TCRdb's copy keeps in-frame clones and lacks some. V, J and clone size derive from that table, while D and trimming were established from the DNA sequence. This repertoire shows some 120,000 clones, 60% to 80% found once; its top ten account for roughly 5.5%. The V and J genes are TRBV12-3 or TRBV12-4 and TRBJ1-2; possible D gene TRBD1, 6 bases. This receptor was identified in a man between 60 and 75 years old with acute or convalescent COVID-19. Sequencing used peripheral blood. The DNA of the CDR3 is TGTGCCAGCAGGCCCGGGACAAGGATTGGCTACACCTTC. Translated, it gives CASRPGTRIGYTF.